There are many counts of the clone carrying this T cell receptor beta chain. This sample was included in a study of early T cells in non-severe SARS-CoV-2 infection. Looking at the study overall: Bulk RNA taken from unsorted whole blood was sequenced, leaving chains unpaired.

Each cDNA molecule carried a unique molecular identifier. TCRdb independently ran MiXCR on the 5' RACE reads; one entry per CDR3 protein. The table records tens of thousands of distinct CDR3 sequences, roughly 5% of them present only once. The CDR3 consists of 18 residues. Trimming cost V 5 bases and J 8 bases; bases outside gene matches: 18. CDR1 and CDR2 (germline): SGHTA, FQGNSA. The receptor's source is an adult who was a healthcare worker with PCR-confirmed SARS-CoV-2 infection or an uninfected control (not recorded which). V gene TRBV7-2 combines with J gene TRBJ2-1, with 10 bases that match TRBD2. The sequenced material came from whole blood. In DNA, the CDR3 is TGTGCCAGCAGCCAAGGGGGCACACTAGCGGGGCTAGGGGATGAGCAGTTCTTC. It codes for CASSQGGTLAGLGDEQFF.